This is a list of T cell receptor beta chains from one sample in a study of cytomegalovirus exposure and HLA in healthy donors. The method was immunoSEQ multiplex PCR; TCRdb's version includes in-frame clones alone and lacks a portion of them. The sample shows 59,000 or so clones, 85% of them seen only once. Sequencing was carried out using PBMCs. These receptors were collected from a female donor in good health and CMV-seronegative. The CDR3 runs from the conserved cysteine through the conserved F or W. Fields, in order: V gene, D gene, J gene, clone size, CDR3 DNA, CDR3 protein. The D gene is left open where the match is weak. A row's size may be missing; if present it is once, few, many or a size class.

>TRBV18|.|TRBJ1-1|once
TGTGCCAGCTCACCAGCCAGGGGGAACACTGAAGCTTTCTTT
CASSPARGNTEAFF
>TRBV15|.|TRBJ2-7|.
TGTGCCACCAGCGAAGAGGACTCGGCGGACGGATTCTACGAGCAGTACTTC
CATSEEDSADGFYEQYF
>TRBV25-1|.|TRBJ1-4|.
TGTGCCAGCAGTGAGTTTCGCGGGGGGAAGCAAGAAAAACTGTTTTTT
CASSEFRGGKQEKLFF
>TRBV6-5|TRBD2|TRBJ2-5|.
TGTGCCAGCAGGGTAGCGGGAGGGCTGTCGGAGACCCAGTACTTC
CASRVAGGLSETQYF
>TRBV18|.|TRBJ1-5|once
TGTGCCAGCTCACCACAGGGGAATAGCAATCAGCCCCAGCATTTT
CASSPQGNSNQPQHF
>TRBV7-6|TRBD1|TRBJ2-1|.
TGTGCCAGCAGCTCTGGACAGGGGGCCTACAATGAGCAGTTCTTC
CASSSGQGAYNEQFF
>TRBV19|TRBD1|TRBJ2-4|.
TGTGCCAGCCGACTAGGACAGGGGATTAGGAACATTCAGTACTTC
CASRLGQGIRNIQYF
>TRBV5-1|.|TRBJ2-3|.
TGCGCCAGCAGCTTGGTTTTCGGGTCGAGCACAGATACGCAGTATTTT
CASSLVFGSSTDTQYF
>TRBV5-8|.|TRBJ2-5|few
TGTGCCAGCAGACACGTCTCCCAAGAGACCCAGTACTTC
CASRHVSQETQYF
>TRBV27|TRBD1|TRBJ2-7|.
TGTGCCAGCAAAAAACCGGGGGGGACAGGGGGTAACGAGCAGTACTTC
CASKKPGGTGGNEQYF
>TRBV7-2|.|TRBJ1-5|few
TGTGCCAGCAGCAGGGAGTCGCAGCCCCAGCATTTT
CASSRESQPQHF
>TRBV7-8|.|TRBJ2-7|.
TGTGCCAGCAGCTTAGGAGGCCCCTCCTACGAGCAGTACTTC
CASSLGGPSYEQYF
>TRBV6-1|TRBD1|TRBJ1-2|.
TGTGCCAGCAGTGAGGCAACAGGGGCCCCCTATGGCTACACCTTC
CASSEATGAPYGYTF
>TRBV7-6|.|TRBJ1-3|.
TGTGCCAGCAGCCCAACCGACACCTCTGGAAACACCATATATTTT
CASSPTDTSGNTIYF
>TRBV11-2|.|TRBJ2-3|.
TGTGCCAGCAGCTTAGATACCAGAGATACGCAGTATTTT
CASSLDTRDTQYF
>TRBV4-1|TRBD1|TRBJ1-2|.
TGCGCCAGCAGCCAGGAAAGACAGGGCGGCTACACCTTC
CASSQERQGGYTF
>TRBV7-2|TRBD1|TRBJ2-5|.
TGTGCCAGCAGCGAAAACAGGGGGGTGGTAGAGACCCAGTACTTC
CASSENRGVVETQYF
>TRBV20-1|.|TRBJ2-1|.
TGCAGTGCTAGGACTATCCTTGAGCAGTTCTTC
CSARTILEQFF
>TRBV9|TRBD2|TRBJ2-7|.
TGTGCCAGCAGCGTAGCGACTAGCGGGAGCTCCGAGCAGTACTTC
CASSVATSGSSEQYF
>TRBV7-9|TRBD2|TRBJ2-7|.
TGTTCCAGCAGCCTCGGGGGGATCTACGAGCAGTACTTC
CSSSLGGIYEQYF
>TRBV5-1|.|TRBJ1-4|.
TGCGCCAGCAGCTTGGCCGGACAGTCAAGCGAAAAACTGTTTTTT
CASSLAGQSSEKLFF
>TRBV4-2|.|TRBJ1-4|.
TGTGCCAGCAGCCCAAGACAACAGTCCCGGGGGGGAACTAATGAAAAACTGTTTTTT
CASSPRQQSRGGTNEKLFF
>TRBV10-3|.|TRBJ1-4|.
TGTGCCATCAGTGAGCCGCCGGGGGGAACTAATGAAAAACTGTTTTTT
CAISEPPGGTNEKLFF
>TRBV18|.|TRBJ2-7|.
TGTGCCAGCTCACGGCGGGGAATCGGCTACGAGCAGTACTTC
CASSRRGIGYEQYF
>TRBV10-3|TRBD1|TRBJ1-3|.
TGTGCCATCAGCGACGACAGGGTAGGAAACACCATATATTTT
CAISDDRVGNTIYF
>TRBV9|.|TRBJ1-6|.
TGTGCCAGCAGCGTATTCGGAGCGCCCCTCCACTTT
CASSVFGAPLHF
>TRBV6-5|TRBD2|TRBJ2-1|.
TGTGCCAGCAGTCTGGGACTAGCGAAAAATGGGCAGTTCTTC
CASSLGLAKNGQFF
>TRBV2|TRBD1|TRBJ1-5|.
TGTGCCAGCACCCCCGGGGACAGGATCTTAGGTCAGCCCCAGCATTTT
CASTPGDRILGQPQHF
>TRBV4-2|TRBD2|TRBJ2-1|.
TGTGCCAGCAGCCAAAAGACCGGGACTAGCGGTCAGCAGTTCTTC
CASSQKTGTSGQQFF
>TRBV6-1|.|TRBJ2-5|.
TGTGCCAGCAGTGGACTGGAATCAGAGACCCAGTACTTC
CASSGLESETQYF
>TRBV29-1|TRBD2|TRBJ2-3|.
TGCAGCGTTGGTGCGGGGGGAACGGGAGATACGCAGTATTTT
CSVGAGGTGDTQYF
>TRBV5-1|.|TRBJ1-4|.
TGCGCCAGCAGCTTGGCATCAAATGAAAAACTGTTTTTT
CASSLASNEKLFF
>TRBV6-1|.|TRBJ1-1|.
TGTGCCAGCAGTGAGCCGAGTGGAGGCACTGAAGCTTTCTTT
CASSEPSGGTEAFF
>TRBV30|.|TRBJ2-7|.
TGTGCCTGGAGTCGGGGGATGCTATACGAGCAGTACTTC
CAWSRGMLYEQYF
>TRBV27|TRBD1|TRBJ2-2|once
TGTGCCACCCGTAGAGGGGGCTTCACCGGGGAGCTGTTTTTT
CATRRGGFTGELFF